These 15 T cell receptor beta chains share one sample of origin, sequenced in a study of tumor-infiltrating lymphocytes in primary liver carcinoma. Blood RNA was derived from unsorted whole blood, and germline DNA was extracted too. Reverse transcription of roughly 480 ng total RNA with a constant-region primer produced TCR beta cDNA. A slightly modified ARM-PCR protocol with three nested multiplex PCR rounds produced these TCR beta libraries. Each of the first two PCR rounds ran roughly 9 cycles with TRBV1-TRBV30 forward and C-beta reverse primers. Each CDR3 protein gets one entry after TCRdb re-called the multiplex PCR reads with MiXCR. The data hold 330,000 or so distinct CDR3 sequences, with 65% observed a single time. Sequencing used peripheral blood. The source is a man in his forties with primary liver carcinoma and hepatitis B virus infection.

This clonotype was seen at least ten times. CDR3 nucleotide sequence: TGCGCCAGCAGCCGGATAGGGACAGACTACGAGCAGTACTTC. Its translation is CASSRIGTDYEQYF. J is TRBJ2-7 and V is TRBV4-1; TRBD1 matches at 7 bases. J was trimmed by 3 bases and V by 4 bases; bases with no gene match: 6. The CDR3 extends over 14 amino acids. In germline, CDR1 is MGHRA, CDR2 YSYEKL.

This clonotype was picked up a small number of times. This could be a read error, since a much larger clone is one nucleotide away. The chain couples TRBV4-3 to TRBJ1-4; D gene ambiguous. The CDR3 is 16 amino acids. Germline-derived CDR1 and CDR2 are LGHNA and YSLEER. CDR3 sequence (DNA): TGCGTCAGCAGCCAAGACGGATCCGGGACTAATGAAAAACTGTTTTTT. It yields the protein CVSSQDGSGTNEKLFF.

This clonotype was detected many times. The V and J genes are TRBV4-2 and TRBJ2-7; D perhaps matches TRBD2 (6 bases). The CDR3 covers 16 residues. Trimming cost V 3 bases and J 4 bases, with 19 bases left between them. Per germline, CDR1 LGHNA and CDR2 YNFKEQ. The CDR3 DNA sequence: TGTGCCAGCAGCCAGGCCCGGGAGAACCCCGTTTACGAGCAGTACTTC. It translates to CASSQARENPVYEQYF.

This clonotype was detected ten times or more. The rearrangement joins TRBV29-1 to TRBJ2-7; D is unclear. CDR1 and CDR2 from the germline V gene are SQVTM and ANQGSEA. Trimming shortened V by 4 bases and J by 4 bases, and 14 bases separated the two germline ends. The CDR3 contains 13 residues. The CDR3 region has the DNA TGCAGCGTTGCTTCGGGCAGCCAATACGAGCAGTACTTC. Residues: CSVASGSQYEQYF.

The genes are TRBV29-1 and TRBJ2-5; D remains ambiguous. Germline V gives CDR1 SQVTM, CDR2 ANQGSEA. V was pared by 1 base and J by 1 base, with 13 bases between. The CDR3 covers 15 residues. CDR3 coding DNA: TGCAGCGTTGAAGGACCCATGCACTTCCAAGAGACCCAGTACTTC. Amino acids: CSVEGPMHFQETQYF.

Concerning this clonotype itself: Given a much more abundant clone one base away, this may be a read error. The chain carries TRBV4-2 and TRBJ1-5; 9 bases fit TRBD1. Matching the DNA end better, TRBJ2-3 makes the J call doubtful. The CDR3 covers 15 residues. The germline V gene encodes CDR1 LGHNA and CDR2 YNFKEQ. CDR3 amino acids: CASSQDWTGDQPQYF. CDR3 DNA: TGTGCCAGCAGCCAAGATTGGACAGGGGATCAGCCCCAGTATTTT.

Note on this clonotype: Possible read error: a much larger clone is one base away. The CDR3 here is CASSLGGINSPPHF. In DNA form, the CDR3 reads TGTGCCAGCAGTTTAGGGGGGATTAATTCACCCCCCCACTTT. This chain links TRBV28 with TRBJ1-6; D is possibly TRBD1 (5 bases). This CDR3 spans 14 amino acids. Germline V gene lookup returns CDR1 MDHEN and CDR2 SYDVKM.

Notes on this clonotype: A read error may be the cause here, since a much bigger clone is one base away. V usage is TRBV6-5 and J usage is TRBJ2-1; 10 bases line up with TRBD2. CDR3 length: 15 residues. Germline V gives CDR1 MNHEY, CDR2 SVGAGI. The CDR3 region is CASSQPGLAYNEEFF. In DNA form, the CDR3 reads TGTGCCAGCAGTCAACCGGGACTAGCGTACAATGAGGAGTTCTTC.

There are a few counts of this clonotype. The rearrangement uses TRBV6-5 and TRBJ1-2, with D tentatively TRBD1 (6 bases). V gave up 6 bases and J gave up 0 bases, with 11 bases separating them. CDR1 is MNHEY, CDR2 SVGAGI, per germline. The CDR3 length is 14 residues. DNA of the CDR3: TGTGCCAGCAGAACAGGGTCCGCTAACTATGGCTACACCTTC. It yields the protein CASRTGSANYGYTF.

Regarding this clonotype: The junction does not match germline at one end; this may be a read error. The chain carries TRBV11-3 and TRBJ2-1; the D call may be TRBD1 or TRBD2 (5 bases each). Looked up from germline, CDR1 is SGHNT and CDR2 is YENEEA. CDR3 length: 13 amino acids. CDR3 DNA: TGTGCCAGCAGAGTGGGGGAATACAATGAGCACTTCTTC. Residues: CASRVGEYNEHFF. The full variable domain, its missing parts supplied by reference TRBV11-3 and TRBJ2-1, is EAGVVQSPRYKIIEKKQPVAFWCNPISGHNTLYWYLQNLGQGPELLIRYENEEAVDDSQLPKDRFSAERLKGVDSTLKIQPAELGDSAVYLCASRVGEYNEHFFGPGTRLTVL.

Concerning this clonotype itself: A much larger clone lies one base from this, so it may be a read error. CDR3 residues: CASRPGRAGANVLTF. Here the CDR3 DNA reads TGTGCCAGCAGGCCCGGGAGGGCTGGGGCCAACGTCCTGACTTTC. The rearrangement links TRBV7-8 to TRBJ2-6, with 8 bases fitting TRBD2. The trim removed 6 bases at V and 2 bases at J, leaving 3 bases unmatched. The V gene's germline CDR1 is SGHVS and CDR2 FQNEAQ. The length of the CDR3 is 15 residues.

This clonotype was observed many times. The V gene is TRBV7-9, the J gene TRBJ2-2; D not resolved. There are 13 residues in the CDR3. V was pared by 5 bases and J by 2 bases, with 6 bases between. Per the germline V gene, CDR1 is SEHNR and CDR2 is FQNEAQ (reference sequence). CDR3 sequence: CASSSRNTGELFF. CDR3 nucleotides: TGTGCCAGCAGCAGCAGAAACACCGGGGAGCTGTTTTTT.

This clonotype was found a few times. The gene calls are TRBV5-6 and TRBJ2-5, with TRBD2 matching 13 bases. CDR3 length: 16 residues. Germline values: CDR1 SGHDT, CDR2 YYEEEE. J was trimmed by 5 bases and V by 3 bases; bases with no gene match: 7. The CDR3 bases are TGTGCCAGCAGCTACCTACTAGCGGGAGGGCCGGAGACCCAGTACTTC. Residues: CASSYLLAGGPETQYF. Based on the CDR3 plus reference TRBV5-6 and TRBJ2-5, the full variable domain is DAGVTQSPTHLIKTRGQQVTLRCSPKSGHDTVSWYQQALGQGPQFIFQYYEEEERQRGNFPDRFSGHQFPNYSSELNVNALLLGDSALYLCASSYLLAGGPETQYFGPGTRLLVL.

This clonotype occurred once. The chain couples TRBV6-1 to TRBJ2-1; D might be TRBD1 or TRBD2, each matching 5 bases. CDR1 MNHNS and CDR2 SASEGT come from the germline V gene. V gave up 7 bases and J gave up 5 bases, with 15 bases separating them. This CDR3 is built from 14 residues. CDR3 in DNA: TGTGCCAGCAATGCCAGGGACGCGAACAATGAGCAGTTCTTC. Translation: CASNARDANNEQFF.

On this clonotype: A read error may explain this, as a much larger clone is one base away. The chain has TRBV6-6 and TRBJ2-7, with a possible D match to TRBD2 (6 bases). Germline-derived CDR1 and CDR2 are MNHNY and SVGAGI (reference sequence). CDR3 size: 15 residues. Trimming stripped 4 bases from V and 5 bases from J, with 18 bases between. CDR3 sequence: CASSCSPWRGDEQYF. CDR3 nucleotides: TGTGCCAGCAGTTGCTCCCCGTGGAGGGGCGACGAGCAGTACTTC.